These T cell receptor beta chains were read from a single sample in a study of T cell responses to AZD1222 COVID-19 vaccine. Using immunoSEQ multiplex PCR, the repertoire was profiled, and TCRdb retains in-frame clones only, with some absent. This sample yields about 82,000 clones, of which 85% to 90% are seen a single time; less than 7.5% belongs to the top ten. Sample: peripheral blood, taken on day 0 of AZD1222 vaccination. The receptors were gathered from an adult in good health. The CDR3 runs from the conserved cysteine through the conserved F or W. D genes are given only for firm matches. Not all rows give a size; the values are once, few, many and, for expanded clones, a class.

TRBD1,TRBJ2-7,.,TRBV28,TGTGCCAGCGGAGTTCCTACCGGACAGGGGGCGAGGGAGCAGTACTTC,CASGVPTGQGAREQYF
TRBD2,TRBJ2-1,.,TRBV5-1,TGCGCCACTCCGGGACTAGCGGTTATAAGCTCCTACAATGAGCAGTTCTTC,CATPGLAVISSYNEQFF
TRBD2,TRBJ2-5,.,TRBV5-3,TGTGCCAGAAGCCTAGCGGGGGGGCAAGAGACCCAGTACTTC,CARSLAGGQETQYF
.,TRBJ2-7,.,TRBV11-3,TGTGCCAGCAGCTTACTATTCGGAGGATTCTACGAGCAGTACTTC,CASSLLFGGFYEQYF
.,TRBJ1-5,.,TRBV7-2,TGTGCCAGCAGCGCCTTCAGGGAACAGCCCCAGCATTTT,CASSAFREQPQHF
.,TRBJ1-5,.,TRBV27,TGTGCCAGCAGTCCCTCGAGCGGCAGAGGGAATCAGCCCCAGCATTTT,CASSPSSGRGNQPQHF
TRBD1,TRBJ1-5,.,TRBV6-2/TRBV6-3,TGTGCCAGCAGCCACCCCGGACAGGGCAATCAGCCCCAGCATTTT,CASSHPGQGNQPQHF
.,TRBJ1-5,.,TRBV2,TGTGCCAGCAGCCTCCGGTTGCGGAATCAGCCCCAGCATTTT,CASSLRLRNQPQHF
TRBD2,TRBJ2-1,.,TRBV6-6,TGTGCCAGCAGGCCCGGGACTAGCTCCTACAATGAGCAGTTCTTC,CASRPGTSSYNEQFF
.,TRBJ1-5,.,TRBV7-8,TGTGCCAGCAGCCACCTTGGGGGCAATCAGCCCCAGCATTTT,CASSHLGGNQPQHF
.,TRBJ2-2,.,TRBV6-4,TGTGCCAGCAGACACAATGTGGGCACCGGGGAGCTGTTTTTT,CASRHNVGTGELFF
.,TRBJ2-5,.,TRBV18,TGTGCCAGCACTGAGACAGGGAGGGAAGAGACCCAGTACTTC,CASTETGREETQYF
TRBD2,TRBJ2-5,.,TRBV14,TGTGCCAGCAGCCAACCCGGGACTACTCTGACCCAGTACTTC,CASSQPGTTLTQYF
.,TRBJ2-1,few,TRBV19,TGTGCCAGTTCCTTGTCGGGGCGCAGGGCGGAATACAATGAGCAGTTCTTC,CASSLSGRRAEYNEQFF
.,TRBJ1-1,.,TRBV4-1,TGCGCCAGCAGCTTTAACAGGGTCGCCGGGGAAGCTTTCTTT,CASSFNRVAGEAFF
TRBD2,TRBJ2-7,.,TRBV6-2/TRBV6-3,TGTGCCAGCAGTAGCCTGGGGGGGTCCTACGAGCAGTACTTC,CASSSLGGSYEQYF
TRBD1,TRBJ1-4,.,TRBV28,TGTGCCAGCAGTCCAACAGGGGGCGCAACTAATGAAAAACTGTTTTTT,CASSPTGGATNEKLFF
TRBD1,TRBJ2-4,.,TRBV6-5,TGTGCCAGCAACCCGACAGGGTTAGCCAAAAACATTCAGTACTTC,CASNPTGLAKNIQYF